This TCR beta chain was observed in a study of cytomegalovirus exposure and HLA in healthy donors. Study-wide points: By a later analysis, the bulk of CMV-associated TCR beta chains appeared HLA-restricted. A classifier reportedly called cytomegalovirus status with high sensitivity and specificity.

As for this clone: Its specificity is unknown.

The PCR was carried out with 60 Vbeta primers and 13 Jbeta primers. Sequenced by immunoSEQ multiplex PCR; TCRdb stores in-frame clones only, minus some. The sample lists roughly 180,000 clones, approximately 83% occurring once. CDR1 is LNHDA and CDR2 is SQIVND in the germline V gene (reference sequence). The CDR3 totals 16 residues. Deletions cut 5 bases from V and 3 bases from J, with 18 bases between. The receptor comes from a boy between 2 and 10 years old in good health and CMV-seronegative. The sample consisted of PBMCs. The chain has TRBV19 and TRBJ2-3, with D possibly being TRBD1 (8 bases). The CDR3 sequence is CASSPSNRGGTDTQYF. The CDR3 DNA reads TGTGCCAGTAGTCCCTCCAACAGGGGGGGGACAGATACGCAGTATTTT.